This is a list of T cell receptor beta chains from one sample in a study of regulatory T cells in long-lasting Graves disease. TCRdb fed the multiplex PCR reads into MiXCR, producing one record per CDR3 protein. Here the sample spans over 500,000 distinct CDR3 sequences, under 20% being singletons. These data also formed part of another study, on T cells in Graves' hyperthyroidism and ophthalmopathy.

The sample here was peripheral blood mononuclear cells (PBMCs), taken at new diagnosis, from a patient treated with antithyroid drugs. These receptors were taken from a woman in her twenties or thirties with Graves disease. The CDR3 runs from the conserved cysteine through the conserved F or W. The D gene is left open where the match is weak. Clone size is shown for a subset of rows, as once, few, many or a class of expanded clone.

clone_size,v_call,d_call,j_call,cdr3_aa,cdr3_nt
.,TRBV9,TRBD2,TRBJ2-7,CASSALSGSSDEQYF,TGTGCCAGCAGCGCTCTTAGCGGGAGTAGCGACGAGCAGTACTTC
.,TRBV5-1,.,TRBJ2-3,CASSLVGGTTTDTQYF,TGCGCCAGCAGCTTGGTAGGGGGAACGACGACAGATACGCAGTATTTT
.,TRBV6-1,TRBD1,TRBJ2-5,CASSELGTGRGETQYF,TGTGCCAGCAGTGAACTTGGGACAGGGAGGGGGGAGACCCAGTACTTC
few,TRBV28,.,TRBJ2-2,CASSLYTDTGELFF,TGTGCCAGCAGTTTATACACAGACACCGGGGAGCTGTTTTTT
few,TRBV20-1,.,TRBJ2-7,CSARRLVVTSYEQYF,TGCAGTGCTAGACGTCTGGTGGTCACGTCCTACGAGCAGTACTTC
many,TRBV3-1,TRBD1,TRBJ2-7,CASSHWTGKEQYF,TGTGCCAGCAGCCATTGGACAGGGAAGGAGCAGTACTTC
many,TRBV7-6,.,TRBJ1-4,CASSLVGIATNEKLFF,TGTGCCAGCAGCTTAGTTGGGATAGCAACTAATGAAAAACTGTTTTTT
.,TRBV12-3/TRBV12-4,.,TRBJ1-3,CASSLGPLCHF,TGTGCCAGCAGTTTGGGGCCGCTTTGCCATTTT
many,TRBV3-1,.,TRBJ1-1,CASSHVGAAGSEAFF,TGTGCCAGCAGCCACGTAGGGGCGGCAGGCTCTGAAGCTTTCTTT
.,TRBV19,.,TRBJ2-2,CASSIGGIVSRTGELFF,TGTGCCAGTAGTATAGGGGGTATTGTTTCGCGTACCGGGGAGCTGTTTTTT
many,TRBV2,.,TRBJ1-2,CASSVGNYGYTF,TGTGCCAGCAGTGTAGGGAACTATGGCTACACCTTC
many,TRBV6-1,.,TRBJ2-7,CASSVSSGLAGSGYEQYF,TGTGCCAGCAGTGTCTCATCGGGGCTAGCAGGGTCCGGATACGAGCAGTACTTC
many,TRBV7-9,TRBD2,TRBJ2-2,CASTPPGTRDTGELFF,TGTGCCAGCACTCCGCCCGGGACTAGGGACACCGGGGAGCTGTTTTTT
few,TRBV5-1,.,TRBJ2-5,CASSPRGGIETQYF,TGCGCCAGCAGCCCTCGCGGAGGGATAGAGACCCAGTACTTC
.,TRBV29-1,.,TRBJ2-1,CSATRAPNEQFF,TGCAGCGCCACGCGGGCCCCCAATGAGCAGTTCTTC
many,TRBV7-9,.,TRBJ1-2,CASSLDLQDFGGYTF,TGTGCCAGCAGCTTAGACTTACAGGACTTTGGTGGCTACACCTTC
many,TRBV28,.,TRBJ1-2,CASSRPSSDNYGYTF,TGTGCCAGCAGCCGACCCAGCTCGGACAACTATGGCTACACCTTC
few,TRBV18,.,TRBJ2-7,CASSRPLTSSYEQYF,TGTGCCAGCTCACGCCCCCTCACGAGCTCCTACGAACAGTACTTC
.,TRBV12-5,.,TRBJ2-1,CASGRSSYNEQFF,TGTGCTAGTGGCAGGAGCTCCTACAATGAGCAGTTCTTC
many,TRBV24-1,.,TRBJ2-5,CATSDSGKGKETQYF,TGTGCCACCAGTGATTCGGGCAAGGGGAAAGAGACCCAGTACTTC
.,TRBV11-2,TRBD1,TRBJ1-2,CASSSEGAGYTF,TGTGCCAGCAGCTCCGAGGGGGCGGGCTACACCTTC
.,TRBV12-3/TRBV12-4,.,TRBJ1-5,CASSSSGVGQPQHF,TGTGCCAGCAGTTCCTCAGGAGTTGGGCAGCCCCAGCATTTT
.,TRBV3-1,TRBD1,TRBJ2-7,CASSQGTGSSYEQYF,TGTGCCAGCAGCCAAGGGACAGGGAGCTCCTACGAGCAGTACTTC
.,TRBV19,TRBD1,TRBJ1-2,CASSNYPGQGALGYTF,TGTGCCAGTAGTAACTACCCGGGACAGGGGGCGCTTGGCTACACCTTC
few,TRBV2,.,TRBJ1-6,CASSASGEGSPLHF,TGTGCCAGCAGCGCGTCAGGGGAGGGTTCACCCCTCCACTTT
many,TRBV30,.,TRBJ1-1,CAWSVGVTAFF,TGTGCCTGGAGCGTGGGGGTGACGGCTTTCTTT
few,TRBV2,.,TRBJ2-6,CASSGLGLSGANVLTF,TGTGCCAGCAGTGGTTTGGGATTATCGGGGGCCAACGTCCTGACTTTC
.,TRBV5-1,.,TRBJ2-1,CASSLGVGSPYNEQFF,TGCGCCAGCAGCTTGGGTGTCGGGTCCCCCTACAATGAGCAGTTCTTC
few,TRBV6-5,.,TRBJ1-6,CASSYSGRESPLHF,TGTGCCAGCAGTTACTCGGGCAGGGAATCACCCCTCCACTTT
many,TRBV7-2,.,TRBJ1-1,CASSTGLGTEAFF,TGTGCCAGCAGCACAGGGCTTGGGACTGAAGCTTTCTTT
many,TRBV6-1,TRBD1,TRBJ2-5,CASRWTGRETQYF,TGTGCCAGCAGATGGACAGGGCGGGAGACCCAGTACTTC
.,TRBV5-6,.,TRBJ2-4,CASSSRTLAKNIQYF,TGTGCCAGCAGCTCAAGGACCCTAGCCAAAAACATTCAGTACTTC
few,TRBV20-1,TRBD1,TRBJ1-2,CSAGGTGGVGGYGYTF,TGCAGTGCCGGCGGGACAGGGGGTGTTGGAGGGTATGGCTACACCTTC
many,TRBV7-7,.,TRBJ2-5,CASSLATPWRQRETQYF,TGTGCTAGCAGCTTAGCGACACCTTGGAGGCAGAGAGAGACCCAGTACTTC
many,TRBV5-1,.,TRBJ1-2,CASSPDRRGGYTF,TGCGCCAGCAGCCCTGACAGGAGGGGTGGCTACACCTTC
.,TRBV9,.,TRBJ2-1,CASSAVAEPNEQFF,TGTGCCAGCAGCGCCGTAGCGGAGCCAAATGAGCAGTTCTTC
many,TRBV6-5,TRBD1,TRBJ1-2,CASSYSTGQGYGYTF,TGTGCCAGCAGTTATTCGACGGGACAGGGATATGGCTACACCTTC
.,TRBV2,TRBD2,TRBJ2-3,CASIQRSGGLEDTQYF,TGTGCCAGCATCCAGCGGAGCGGGGGGTTGGAAGATACGCAGTATTTT
many,TRBV19,TRBD1,TRBJ1-5,CASRGDRGPNQPQHF,TGTGCCAGTAGAGGGGACAGGGGGCCGAATCAGCCCCAGCATTTT
few,TRBV18,TRBD1,TRBJ2-3,CASSPGTGGTDTQYF,TGTGCCAGCTCACCCGGGACAGGAGGGACAGATACGCAGTATTTT
.,TRBV29-1,.,TRBJ2-1,CSVYRFDEQFF,TGCAGCGTTTACAGGTTCGATGAGCAGTTCTTC
many,TRBV27,.,TRBJ2-7,CASSFSGYGYEQYF,TGTGCCAGCAGTTTCTCTGGCTATGGCTACGAGCAGTACTTC
.,TRBV6-2/TRBV6-3,TRBD2,TRBJ2-5,CASSYMRGRAQETQYF,TGTGCCAGCAGTTACATGCGCGGGAGGGCTCAAGAGACCCAGTACTTC
few,TRBV20-1,.,TRBJ1-1,CSARDSGGEAFF,TGCAGTGCTAGAGATTCGGGCGGTGAAGCTTTCTTT
.,TRBV7-3,.,TRBJ1-5,CASSSNDREHLNFSNQPQHF,TGTGCCAGCAGCTCCAATGACCGGGAACACCTGAATTTTAGCAATCAGCCCCAGCATTTT
.,TRBV20-1,TRBD1,TRBJ2-5,CSARRTGRETQYF,TGCAGTGCTAGACGGACAGGGAGGGAGACCCAGTACTTC
few,TRBV5-6,.,TRBJ1-1,CASSLAISTEAFF,TGTGCCAGCAGCTTGGCGATTAGCACTGAAGCTTTCTTT
many,TRBV15,TRBD2,TRBJ2-1,CATSRTSGYNEQFF,TGTGCCACCAGCCGGACTAGCGGATACAATGAGCAGTTCTTC
.,TRBV2,.,TRBJ1-6,CASSERRSVNSPLHF,TGTGCCAGCAGTGAACGGAGGAGCGTTAATTCACCCCTCCACTTT
many,TRBV2,.,TRBJ2-2,CASSESRINTGELFF,TGTGCCAGCAGTGAATCACGGATAAACACCGGGGAGCTGTTTTTT
.,TRBV12-3/TRBV12-4,TRBD1,TRBJ2-4,CASSIGQGLAKNIQYF,TGTGCCAGCAGTATCGGACAGGGATTGGCCAAAAACATTCAGTACTTC
few,TRBV6-2/TRBV6-3,.,TRBJ1-1,CASSLFRVDTEAFF,TGTGCCAGCAGCTTATTTAGGGTTGACACTGAAGCTTTCTTT
many,TRBV6-1,TRBD1,TRBJ1-5,CASRNRGQQTHQPQHF,TGTGCCAGCAGAAACAGGGGACAGCAGACGCATCAGCCCCAGCATTTT
many,TRBV19,TRBD1,TRBJ1-5,CASGTDSNQPQHF,TGTGCCAGTGGGACAGACAGCAATCAGCCCCAGCATTTT
many,TRBV7-9,TRBD2,TRBJ2-3,CASSLAGGTDTQYF,TGTGCCAGCAGCCTAGCGGGAGGCACAGATACGCAGTATTTT